Given below is one T cell receptor beta chain in context. As yet, its antigen is unknown. Per sample, the assay covered some 10^5 TCR templates. Generated by immunoSEQ multiplex PCR, the TCRdb table keeps only in-frame clones and is missing some. The profile shows tens of thousands of clones, around 97% of them singletons. The data originate from a study of siplizumab effects on memory and regulatory T cells. Study outcomes and limitations: Proliferating clones, CD4+ or CD8+, lacked an assignable naive or memory phenotype in roughly 80-96% of cases. Where siplizumab was present, mappable alloreactive CD4+ clones averaged approximately 66% Treg-derived, compared with 25% to 30% in controls.

Germline V CDR1 and CDR2: SGHRS, YFSETQ. The V and J ends lost 4 bases and 4 bases, in that order; junction bases with no gene match: 3. The CDR3 runs 13 residues. The sample taken for sequencing was naive CD4+ T cells sorted from blood. The chain recombines TRBV5-1 with TRBJ2-5; 8 bases are a match to TRBD1. This TCR was recovered from a human donor in good health. CDR3 sequence reads: CASSPDRVETQYF. The DNA of the CDR3 is TGCGCCAGCAGCCCGGACAGGGTAGAGACCCAGTACTTC.